This T cell receptor (beta chain) comes out of a study of cytomegalovirus exposure and HLA in healthy donors. With 60 Vbeta and 13 Jbeta primers, the PCR was carried out. Clones were read by immunoSEQ multiplex PCR, and TCRdb kept only the in-frame ones, dropping some. The sample contains fewer than 350,000 clones, approximately 90% of which appear only once. Germline values: CDR1 MNHEY, CDR2 SMNVEV (reference sequence). There are 12 residues in the CDR3. V was pared by 5 bases and J by 10 bases, with 12 bases between. Each donor was nominally healthy when sampled (though unrecorded immune exposures were likely).

The source material was PBMCs. The rearrangement joins TRBV27 to TRBJ2-1, with a weak D call TRBD1 (5 bases). This TCR was recovered from a woman under 30 in good health and CMV-seronegative. The CDR3, as DNA: TGTGCCAGCAGTACTCCAGGACAAGAGCAGTTCTTC. As protein: CASSTPGQEQFF.